The 22 T cell receptor beta chains given below trace back to one sample, sequenced in a study of identifying expanded T cells in peripheral blood. Sequencing used immunoSEQ multiplex PCR; TCRdb keeps in-frame clones, though not all of them. The sample carries tens of thousands of clones, nearly 90% recorded once. The sample taken for sequencing was blood. All receptors derive from a person aged 18 to 70 in good health.

The gene calls are TRBV7-9 and TRBJ2-2, with TRBD1 matching over 10 bases. The length of the CDR3 is 17 residues. Germline V gene sequence: CDR1 SEHNR, CDR2 FQNEAQ (reference sequence). V was pared by 2 bases and J by 6 bases, with 9 bases of the junction left unmatched. The CDR3 DNA reads as TGTGCCAGCAGCTTATTGGGACAGGGGCCTGGGGCCGGGGAGCTGTTTTTT. It is translated as CASSLLGQGPGAGELFF.

The chain carries TRBV5-6 and TRBJ2-2; D is possibly TRBD1 (6 bases). V dropped 3 bases and J dropped 1 base, with 13 bases sitting between them. From germline, CDR1 is SGHDT and CDR2 YYEEEE. The CDR3 contains 16 residues. This chain's CDR3 is CASSSLGTRNTGELFF. Here the CDR3 DNA reads TGTGCCAGCAGCTCCCTCGGGACAAGGAACACCGGGGAGCTGTTTTTT.

The V and J genes are TRBV6-1 and TRBJ2-7; D could derive from TRBD1 or TRBD2 (5 bases each). The germline V and J ends were trimmed by 6 bases and 3 bases, with 15 bases remaining between them. This CDR3 region has 14 residues. The germline gives CDR1 MNHNS, CDR2 SASEGT. The CDR3 sequence is CASSPIRDGYEQYF. DNA of the CDR3: TGTGCCAGCAGCCCCATCCGGGACGGCTACGAGCAGTACTTC.

As DNA, the CDR3 is TGTGCCAGCAGCCCGACCGCAGGGGGCTATGGCTACACCTTC. Residues: CASSPTAGGYGYTF. The chain uses TRBV9 and TRBJ1-2; 7 bases agree with TRBD1. V lost 4 bases and J lost 4; bases outside the gene matches: 7. In germline, CDR1 is SGDLS, CDR2 YYNGEE. The CDR3 runs to 14 residues.

CDR3 protein: CAWSVKGPSGQAPTPLHF. CDR3 bases: TGTGCCTGGAGTGTAAAGGGGCCGTCGGGACAGGCTCCCACCCCCCTCCACTTT. The rearrangement links TRBV30 to TRBJ1-6; TRBD1 matches 8 bases. The trim removed 0 bases at V and 13 bases at J, leaving 20 bases unmatched. CDR1 and CDR2 from the germline V gene are GTSNPN and SVGIG (reference sequence). The CDR3 is made up of 18 amino acids.

Here the CDR3 DNA reads TGTGCCAGTAGTATAAGGGGCCCAGGGTTGGTCACTGAAGCTTTCTTT. Its translation is CASSIRGPGLVTEAFF. The chain combines TRBV19 with TRBJ1-1; TRBD1 might be the D (5 bases). The germline CDR1 and CDR2 sequences are LNHDA and SQIVND (reference sequence). This CDR3 comprises 16 residues. Trimming took 2 bases from V and 4 from J, leaving 17 bases between them.

This rearrangement joins TRBV29-1 to TRBJ2-1; D possibly corresponds to TRBD2 (7 bases). Germline V CDR1 and CDR2: SQVTM, ANQGSEA. The CDR3 has 15 amino acids. V gave up 6 bases and J gave up 9 bases, with 24 bases separating them. The CDR3 here is CSVSSLRAGAREQFF. In DNA, the CDR3 is TGCAGCGTCTCTTCGTTGCGGGCGGGGGCCCGTGAGCAGTTCTTC.

The chain recombines TRBV30 with TRBJ2-3, with 9 positions matching TRBD1. V dropped 7 bases and J dropped 2; count of bases not matched to a gene: 10. The CDR3 has 15 residues. Germline lookup yields CDR1 GTSNPN and CDR2 SVGIG (reference sequence). The CDR3 sequence is CAYGTGTGFTDTQYF. CDR3 DNA sequence: TGTGCCTACGGAACTGGGACAGGGTTCACAGATACGCAGTATTTT.

V gene TRBV7-8 combines with J gene TRBJ2-1; no clear D gene. The CDR3 length is 13 residues. CDR1 and CDR2 (germline): SGHVS, FQNEAQ. Trimming left V 1 base short and J 5 bases short, with 6 bases between. CDR3 nucleotides: TGTGCCAGCAGCTTAGTACAGCACAATGAGCAGTTCTTC. Residues: CASSLVQHNEQFF.

The chain is built from TRBV30 and TRBJ2-1; D may be TRBD2 (5 bases). Trimming took 2 bases from V and 3 from J, leaving 23 bases between them. The length of the CDR3 is 18 residues. Per germline, CDR1 GTSNPN and CDR2 SVGIG (reference sequence). The DNA for the CDR3 is TGTGCCTGGAGTCCATTCGCGTTCGGGGATTCACTCTACAATGAGCAGTTCTTC. Encoded protein: CAWSPFAFGDSLYNEQFF.

This sequence joins TRBV7-9 and TRBJ2-1, with D maybe TRBD1 (5 bases). The CDR3 contains 15 residues. V was clipped by 0 bases and J by 4 bases, with 10 bases between them. From germline, CDR1 is SEHNR and CDR2 FQNEAQ (reference sequence). CDR3 sequence reads: CASSLAVTVYNEQFF. In nucleotides, the CDR3 is TGTGCCAGCAGCTTAGCGGTGACAGTATACAATGAGCAGTTCTTC. Using reference TRBV7-9 and TRBJ2-1 for the parts outside the CDR3, the full variable domain is DTGVSQNPRHKITKRGQNVTFRCDPISEHNRLYWYRQTLGQGPEFLTYFQNEAQLEKSRLLSDRFSAERPKGSFSTLEIQRTEQGDSAMYLCASSLAVTVYNEQFFGPGTRLTVL.

V gene TRBV11-2 combines with J gene TRBJ2-7, with D unclear. The CDR3 length is 14 residues. V was clipped by 4 bases and J by 2 bases, with 12 bases between them. Germline CDR1 is SGHAT and CDR2 is FQNNGV. The CDR3 region has the DNA TGTGCCAGCAGCTACAGCCTCCCCGCCTACGAGCAGTACTTC. This codes for CASSYSLPAYEQYF.

This rearrangement joins TRBV14 to TRBJ1-2, with 9 bases fitting TRBD1. This CDR3 is 15 amino acids long. V lost 4 bases and J lost 2; bases outside the gene matches: 5. Germline values: CDR1 SGHDN, CDR2 FVKESK. This CDR3 is CASSPPGQGNYGYTF. The DNA for the CDR3 is TGTGCCAGCAGCCCACCGGGACAGGGAAACTATGGCTACACCTTC.

This clone has a handful of counts. This rearrangement joins TRBV5-1 to TRBJ2-7, with D possibly being TRBD2 (5 bases). V was shortened by 5 bases and J by 1 base, with 10 bases between the two germline ends. The germline V gene encodes CDR1 SGHRS and CDR2 YFSETQ. There are 13 residues in the CDR3. The CDR3 sequence is CASRAGASYEQYF. The CDR3 region has the DNA TGCGCCAGCAGGGCGGGCGCATCCTACGAGCAGTACTTC.

The rearrangement links TRBV5-4 to TRBJ2-3, with D possibly called TRBD1 or TRBD2 (5 bases each). Trimming cost V 3 bases and J 6 bases, with 5 bases left between them. This CDR3 is built from 11 residues. Germline CDR1 and CDR2: SGHNT and YYREEE (reference sequence). The CDR3 nucleotides read TGTGCCAGCAGCTGGGGGGATACGCAGTATTTT. Protein sequence: CASSWGDTQYF.

The chain combines TRBV6-4 with TRBJ2-1, with 12 bases matching TRBD2. Germline loops: CDR1 MRHNA, CDR2 SNTAGT. The CDR3 extends over 13 amino acids. J was trimmed by 13 bases and V by 5 bases; bases with no gene match: 6. CDR3 amino acids: CASSRLAGDVQFF. The CDR3 coding sequence is TGTGCCAGCAGTCGACTAGCGGGAGACGTTCAGTTCTTC.

The J gene is TRBJ1-1, the V gene TRBV7-2; possible D gene TRBD1, 6 bases. CDR1 and CDR2 (germline): SGHTA, FQGNSA. V gave up 3 bases and J gave up 10 bases, with 12 bases separating them. The CDR3 is 12 amino acids. The CDR3 loop is CASSFLTGVAFF. The CDR3 bases are TGTGCCAGCAGCTTCTTGACAGGAGTAGCTTTCTTT.

V usage is TRBV11-2 and J usage is TRBJ1-2; maybe TRBD1 (6 bases). V gave up 1 base and J gave up 7 bases, with 16 bases separating them. The germline CDR1 and CDR2 sequences are SGHAT and FQNNGV. This CDR3 contains 15 residues. The CDR3 protein is CASSLGGRGEVGYTF. In nucleotides, the CDR3 is TGTGCCAGCAGCTTAGGCGGCAGGGGTGAAGTTGGCTACACCTTC.

The J gene is TRBJ1-2, the V gene TRBV9; D unresolved. V gave up 0 bases and J gave up 4 bases, with 10 bases separating them. CDR1 is SGDLS, CDR2 YYNGEE, per germline. This CDR3 has 14 residues. The CDR3 region has the DNA TGTGCCAGCAGCGTAGAGGGAAGCCCCTATGGCTACACCTTC. Protein product: CASSVEGSPYGYTF.

The V gene is TRBV5-1, the J gene TRBJ1-2; the match to TRBD1 covers 7 bases. J was trimmed by 1 base and V by 4 bases; bases with no gene match: 4. CDR1 is SGHRS, CDR2 YFSETQ, per germline. The CDR3 runs to 14 residues. The CDR3 nucleotides read TGCGCCAGCAGCCCAAGACAGGGTAACTATGGCTACACCTTC. It specifies CASSPRQGNYGYTF. The entire variable domain, with the rest obtained from reference TRBV5-1 and TRBJ1-2, is as follows: KAGVTQTPRYLIKTRGQQVTLSCSPISGHRSVSWYQQTPGQGLQFLFEYFSETQRNKGNFPGRFSGRQFSNSRSEMNVSTLELGDSALYLCASSPRQGNYGYTFGSGTRLTVV.

This clone was detected only a few times. The chain is built from TRBV19 and TRBJ1-4; D gene ambiguous. Germline lookup yields CDR1 LNHDA and CDR2 SQIVND (reference sequence). Trimming removed 6 bases from V and 8 bases from J, with 10 bases in between. This CDR3 is built from 12 residues. The CDR3 nucleotides are TGTGCCAGTAGCGACTGGAAGGAAAAACTGTTTTTT. Its protein is CASSDWKEKLFF.

The chain combines TRBV25-1 with TRBJ2-1; D unresolved. CDR1 is MGHDK, CDR2 SYGVNS, per germline. The CDR3 has 12 amino acids. Trimming took off 1 base at V and 8 bases at J, with 6 bases between the two ends. The CDR3 DNA sequence: TGTGCCAGCAGTGAATTTGGCCATGAGCAGTTCTTC. Translation: CASSEFGHEQFF.